The clone carrying this TCR beta chain was seen ten or more times. Each CDR3 protein gets one entry after TCRdb re-called the 5' RACE reads with MiXCR. Counted here are 40,000 to 55,000 distinct CDR3 sequences, 6.5% to 8.5% occurring once; the ten biggest clones make up less than 25%. There are 14 residues in the CDR3. In germline, CDR1 is MGHRA, CDR2 YSYEKL. Germline trimming cut 2 bases from V and 4 bases from J; bases unmatched to any gene: 3. The data were obtained in a study of T cells after yellow fever vaccination. Study observations and caveats: The presence of abundant clonotypes contaminating from the bulk population was possible in FACS-sorted repertoires.

The clonotype was recovered from a man between 18 and 29 years old who received the YFV17D yellow fever vaccine. The specimen was CD8+ T cells not binding an NS4B(214-222) dextramer, sorted from PBMCs, collected about 49 days after the first yellow fever vaccination. The chain is built from TRBV4-1 and TRBJ2-5; TRBD2 matches at 8 bases. The CDR3: CASSQREGPETQYF. CDR3 DNA sequence: TGCGCCAGCAGCCAACGGGAGGGTCCAGAGACCCAGTACTTC.